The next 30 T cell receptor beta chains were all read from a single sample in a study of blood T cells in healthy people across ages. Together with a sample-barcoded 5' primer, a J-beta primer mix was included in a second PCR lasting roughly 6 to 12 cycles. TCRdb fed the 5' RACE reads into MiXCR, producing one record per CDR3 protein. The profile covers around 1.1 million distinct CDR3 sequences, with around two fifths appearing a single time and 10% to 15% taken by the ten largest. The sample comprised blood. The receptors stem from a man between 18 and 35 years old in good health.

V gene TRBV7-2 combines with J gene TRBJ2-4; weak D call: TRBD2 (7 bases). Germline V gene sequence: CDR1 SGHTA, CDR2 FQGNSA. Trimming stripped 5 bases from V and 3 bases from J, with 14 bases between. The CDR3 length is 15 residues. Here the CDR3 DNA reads TGTGCCAGCAGCGATGGGGGGGCGGGCAAAAACATTCAGTACTTC. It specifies CASSDGGAGKNIQYF.

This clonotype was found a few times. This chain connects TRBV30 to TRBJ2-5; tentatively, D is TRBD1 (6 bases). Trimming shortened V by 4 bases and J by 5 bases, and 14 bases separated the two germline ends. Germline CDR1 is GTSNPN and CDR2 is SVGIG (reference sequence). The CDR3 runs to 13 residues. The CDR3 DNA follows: TGTGCCTGGAACCAGGGGCTCGGCGAGACCCAGTACTTC. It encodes CAWNQGLGETQYF.

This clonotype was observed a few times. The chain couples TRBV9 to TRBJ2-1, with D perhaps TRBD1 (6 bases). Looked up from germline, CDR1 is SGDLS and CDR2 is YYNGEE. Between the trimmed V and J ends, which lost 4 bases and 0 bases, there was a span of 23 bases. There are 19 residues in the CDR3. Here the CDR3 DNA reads TGTGCCAGCAGCACGAGCCCGGACAGTGCATTCAGCTCCTACAATGAGCAGTTCTTC. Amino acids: CASSTSPDSAFSSYNEQFF.

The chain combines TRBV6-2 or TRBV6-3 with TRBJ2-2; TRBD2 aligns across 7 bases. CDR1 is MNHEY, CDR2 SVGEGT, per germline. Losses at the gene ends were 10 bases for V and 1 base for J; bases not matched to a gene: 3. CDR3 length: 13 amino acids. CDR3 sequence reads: CATKRGNTGELFF. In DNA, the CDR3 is TGTGCCACCAAGCGGGGGAACACCGGGGAGCTGTTTTTT.

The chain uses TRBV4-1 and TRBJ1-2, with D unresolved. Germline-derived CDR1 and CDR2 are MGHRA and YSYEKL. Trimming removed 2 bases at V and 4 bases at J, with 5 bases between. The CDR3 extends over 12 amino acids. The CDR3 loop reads CASSQNPYGYTF. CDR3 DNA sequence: TGCGCCAGCAGCCAAAATCCCTATGGCTACACCTTC.

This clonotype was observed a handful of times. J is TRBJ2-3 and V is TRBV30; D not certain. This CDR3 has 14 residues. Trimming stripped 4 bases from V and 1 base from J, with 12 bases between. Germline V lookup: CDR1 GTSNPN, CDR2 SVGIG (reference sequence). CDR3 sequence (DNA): TGTGCCTGGACTGCTGGGGTAGGCACAGATACGCAGTATTTT. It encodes CAWTAGVGTDTQYF.

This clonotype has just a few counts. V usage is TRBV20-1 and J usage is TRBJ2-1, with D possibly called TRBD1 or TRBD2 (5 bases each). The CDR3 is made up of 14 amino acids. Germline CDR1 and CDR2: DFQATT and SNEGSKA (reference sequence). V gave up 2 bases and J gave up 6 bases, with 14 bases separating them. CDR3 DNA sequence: TGCAGTGCTAGACCTCCCGGGACGGCCAATGAGCAGTTCTTC. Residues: CSARPPGTANEQFF.

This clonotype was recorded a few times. DNA for the CDR3: TGTGCCGCCAGGGGAGGGGGAGACACTGAAGCTTTCTTT. Amino acid sequence: CAARGGGDTEAFF. The V call is TRBV3-1, the J call TRBJ1-1, with D perhaps matching TRBD1 (6 bases). With 11 bases removed from V and 3 bases from J, the gap between germline ends came to 16 bases. The CDR3 totals 13 residues. Germline CDR1 LGHDT, CDR2 YNNKEL (reference sequence).

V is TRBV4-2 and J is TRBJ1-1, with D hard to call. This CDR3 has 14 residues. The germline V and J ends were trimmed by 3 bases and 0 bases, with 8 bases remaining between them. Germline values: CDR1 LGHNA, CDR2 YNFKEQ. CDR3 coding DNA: TGTGCCAGCAGCCAGACCGCGATGAACACTGAAGCTTTCTTT. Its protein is CASSQTAMNTEAFF.

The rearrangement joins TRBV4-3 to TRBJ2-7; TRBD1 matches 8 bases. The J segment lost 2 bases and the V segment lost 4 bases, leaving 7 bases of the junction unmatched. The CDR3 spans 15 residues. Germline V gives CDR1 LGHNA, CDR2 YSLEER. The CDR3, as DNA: TGCGCCAGCAGCCTTGCCGGGACAGGACCCTACGAGCAGTACTTC. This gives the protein CASSLAGTGPYEQYF.

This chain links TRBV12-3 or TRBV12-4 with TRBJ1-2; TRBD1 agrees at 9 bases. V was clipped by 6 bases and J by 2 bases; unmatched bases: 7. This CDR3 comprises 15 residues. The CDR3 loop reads CASRGGQGWNYGYTF. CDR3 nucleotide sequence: TGTGCCAGCAGGGGGGGACAGGGATGGAACTATGGCTACACCTTC.

The CDR3, as DNA: TGCAGCGCCATGGGGCGGGGGGCCAATTCCTACGAGCAGTACTTC. It yields the protein CSAMGRGANSYEQYF. The gene calls are TRBV29-1 and TRBJ2-7; TRBD2 agrees at 8 bases. The CDR3 is 15 residues long. CDR1 is SQVTM, CDR2 ANQGSEA, per germline. Trimming removed 7 bases from V and 1 base from J; junction bases left unmatched: 12.

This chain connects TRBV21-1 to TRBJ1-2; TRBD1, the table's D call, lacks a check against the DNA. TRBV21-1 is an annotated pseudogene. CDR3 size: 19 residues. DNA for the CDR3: TGTGCCAGCAGCAAAGCGGGACCTAGCCCCCCGGGCTCTAACTATGGCTACACCTTC. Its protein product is CASSKAGPSPPGSNYGYTF.

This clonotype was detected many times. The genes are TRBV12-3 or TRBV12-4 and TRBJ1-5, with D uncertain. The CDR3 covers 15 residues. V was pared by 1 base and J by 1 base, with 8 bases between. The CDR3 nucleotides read TGTGCCAGCAGTTTAGACGGTTTGAGCAATCAGCCCCAGCATTTT. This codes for CASSLDGLSNQPQHF.

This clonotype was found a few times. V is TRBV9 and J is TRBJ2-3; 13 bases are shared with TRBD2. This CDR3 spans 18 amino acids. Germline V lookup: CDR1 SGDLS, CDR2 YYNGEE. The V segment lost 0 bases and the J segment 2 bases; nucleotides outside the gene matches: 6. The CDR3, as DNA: TGTGCCAGCAGCGTAGATACTAGCGGGGGGGTTATCACAGATACGCAGTATTTT. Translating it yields CASSVDTSGGVITDTQYF.

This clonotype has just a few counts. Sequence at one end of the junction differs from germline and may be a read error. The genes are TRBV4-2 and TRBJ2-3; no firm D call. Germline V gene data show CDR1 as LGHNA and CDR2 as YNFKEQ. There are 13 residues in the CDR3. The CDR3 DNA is TGTGCCAGCAGCCAAGAGACATCAGATACGCGGTATTTT. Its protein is CASSQETSDTRYF.

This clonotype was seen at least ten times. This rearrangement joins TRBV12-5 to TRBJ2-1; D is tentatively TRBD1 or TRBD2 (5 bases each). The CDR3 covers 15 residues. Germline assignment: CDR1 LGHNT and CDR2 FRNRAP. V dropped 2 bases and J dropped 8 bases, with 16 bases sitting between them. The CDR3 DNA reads TGTGCTAGTGGTTTGAAACTGGGGGAACCCGATGAGCAGTTCTTC. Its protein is CASGLKLGEPDEQFF.

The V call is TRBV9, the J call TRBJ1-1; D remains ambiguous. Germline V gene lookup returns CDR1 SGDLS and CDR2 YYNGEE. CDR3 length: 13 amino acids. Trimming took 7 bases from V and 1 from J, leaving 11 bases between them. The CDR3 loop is CASGNFGNTEAFF. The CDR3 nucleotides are TGTGCCAGCGGGAATTTTGGGAACACTGAAGCTTTCTTT.

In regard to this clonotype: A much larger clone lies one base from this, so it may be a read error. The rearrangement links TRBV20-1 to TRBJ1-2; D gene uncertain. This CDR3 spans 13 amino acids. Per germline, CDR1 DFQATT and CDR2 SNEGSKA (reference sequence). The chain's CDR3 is CSARGPGAYGCTF. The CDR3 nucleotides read TGCAGTGCTAGGGGCCCAGGAGCCTATGGCTGCACCTTC.

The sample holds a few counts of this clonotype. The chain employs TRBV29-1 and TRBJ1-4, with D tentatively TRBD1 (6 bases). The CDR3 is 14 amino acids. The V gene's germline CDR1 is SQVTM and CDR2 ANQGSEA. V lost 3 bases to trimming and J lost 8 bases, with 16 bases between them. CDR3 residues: CSVDPGGAGEKLFF. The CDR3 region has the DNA TGCAGCGTTGATCCGGGGGGCGCCGGGGAAAAACTGTTTTTT.

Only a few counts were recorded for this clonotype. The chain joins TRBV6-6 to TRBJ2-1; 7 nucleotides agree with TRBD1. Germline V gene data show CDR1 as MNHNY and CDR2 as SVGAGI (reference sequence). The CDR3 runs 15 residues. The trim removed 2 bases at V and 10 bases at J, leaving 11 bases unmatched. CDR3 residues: CASSYGTATMSEQFF. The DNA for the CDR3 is TGTGCCAGCAGTTACGGGACAGCCACAATGTCGGAGCAGTTCTTC.

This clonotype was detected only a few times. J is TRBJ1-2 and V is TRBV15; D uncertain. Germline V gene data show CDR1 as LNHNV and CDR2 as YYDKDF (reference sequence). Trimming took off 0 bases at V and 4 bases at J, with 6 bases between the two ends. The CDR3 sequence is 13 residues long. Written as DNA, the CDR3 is TGTGCCACCAGCAGAGAAGGGTTCTATGGCTACACCTTC. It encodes CATSREGFYGYTF.

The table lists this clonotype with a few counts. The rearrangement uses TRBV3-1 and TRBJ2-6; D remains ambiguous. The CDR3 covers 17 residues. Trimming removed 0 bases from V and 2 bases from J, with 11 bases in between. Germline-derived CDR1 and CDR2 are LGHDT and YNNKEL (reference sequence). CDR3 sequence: CASSQDLLRPGANVLTF. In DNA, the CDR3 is TGTGCCAGCAGCCAAGATCTTTTGAGACCTGGGGCCAACGTCCTGACTTTC.

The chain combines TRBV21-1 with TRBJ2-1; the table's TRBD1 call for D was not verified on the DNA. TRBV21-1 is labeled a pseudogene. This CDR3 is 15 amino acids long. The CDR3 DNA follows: TGTGCCAGCAGCAAAGGGGACAGAAGCCAAGAGACCCAGTTCTTC. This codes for CASSKGDRSQETQFF.

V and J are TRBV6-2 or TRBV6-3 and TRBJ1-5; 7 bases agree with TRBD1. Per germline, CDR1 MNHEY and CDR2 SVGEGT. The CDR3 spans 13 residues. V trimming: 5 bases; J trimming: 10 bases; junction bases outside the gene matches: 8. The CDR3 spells CASSDARGEPQHF. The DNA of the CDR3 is TGTGCCAGCAGTGACGCCAGGGGGGAACCCCAGCATTTT.

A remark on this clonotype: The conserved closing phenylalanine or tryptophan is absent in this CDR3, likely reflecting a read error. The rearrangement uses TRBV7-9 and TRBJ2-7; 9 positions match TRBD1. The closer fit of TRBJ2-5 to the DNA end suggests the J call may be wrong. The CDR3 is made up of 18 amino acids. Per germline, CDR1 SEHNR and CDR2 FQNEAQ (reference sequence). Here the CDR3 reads CASSLGIGQGTFQETQYL. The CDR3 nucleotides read TGTGCCAGCAGCTTAGGGATTGGACAGGGGACTTTTCAAGAGACCCAGTACTTA.

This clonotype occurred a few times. The CDR3 protein is CSARDAGMTGNTEAFF. As DNA, the CDR3 is TGCAGTGCTAGAGATGCTGGAATGACGGGGAACACTGAAGCTTTCTTT. The chain couples TRBV20-1 to TRBJ1-1; D gene unclear. The V gene's germline CDR1 is DFQATT and CDR2 SNEGSKA (reference sequence). This CDR3 has 16 amino acids. The germline V and J ends were trimmed by 0 bases and 1 base, with 15 bases remaining between them.

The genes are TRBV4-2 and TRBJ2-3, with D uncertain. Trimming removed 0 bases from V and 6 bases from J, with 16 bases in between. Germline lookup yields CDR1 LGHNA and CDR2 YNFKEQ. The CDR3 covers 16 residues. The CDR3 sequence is CASSQDWAAGEDTQYF. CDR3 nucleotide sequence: TGTGCCAGCAGCCAAGATTGGGCCGCAGGCGAGGATACGCAGTATTTT.

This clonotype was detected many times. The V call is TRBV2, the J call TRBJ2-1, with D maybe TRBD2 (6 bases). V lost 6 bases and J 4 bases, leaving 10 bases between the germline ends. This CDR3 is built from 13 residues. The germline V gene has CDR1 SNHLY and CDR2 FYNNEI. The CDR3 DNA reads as TGTGCCAGCAGCGCCGGGACTTACAATGAGCAGTTCTTC. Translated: CASSAGTYNEQFF.

CDR3 residues: CASRRGGLGEKLFF. Written as DNA, the CDR3 is TGTGCCAGCAGGAGGGGGGGTTTAGGGGAAAAACTGTTTTTT. The chain combines TRBV27 with TRBJ1-4, with D maybe TRBD1 (6 bases). V shed 6 bases and J shed 8 bases, with 16 bases lying between them. The CDR3 has 14 residues. The germline gives CDR1 MNHEY, CDR2 SMNVEV (reference sequence).